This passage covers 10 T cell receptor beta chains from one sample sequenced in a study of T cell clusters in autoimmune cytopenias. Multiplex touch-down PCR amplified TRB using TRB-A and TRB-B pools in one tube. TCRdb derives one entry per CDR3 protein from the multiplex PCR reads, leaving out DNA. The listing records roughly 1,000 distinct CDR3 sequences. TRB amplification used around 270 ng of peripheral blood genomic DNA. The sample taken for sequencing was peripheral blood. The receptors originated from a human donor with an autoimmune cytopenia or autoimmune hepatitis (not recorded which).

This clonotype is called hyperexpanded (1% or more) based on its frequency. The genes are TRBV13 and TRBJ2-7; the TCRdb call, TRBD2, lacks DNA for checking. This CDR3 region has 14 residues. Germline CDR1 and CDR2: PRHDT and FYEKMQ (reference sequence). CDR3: CASSLSGRPYEQYF.

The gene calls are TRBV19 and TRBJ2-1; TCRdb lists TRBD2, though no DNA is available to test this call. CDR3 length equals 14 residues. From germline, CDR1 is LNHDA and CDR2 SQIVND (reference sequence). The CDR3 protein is CASTTSGGFNEQFF.

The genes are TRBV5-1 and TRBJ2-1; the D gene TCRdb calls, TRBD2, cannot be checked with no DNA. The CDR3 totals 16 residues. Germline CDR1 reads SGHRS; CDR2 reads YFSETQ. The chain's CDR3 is CASSLAAGGLYNEQFF.

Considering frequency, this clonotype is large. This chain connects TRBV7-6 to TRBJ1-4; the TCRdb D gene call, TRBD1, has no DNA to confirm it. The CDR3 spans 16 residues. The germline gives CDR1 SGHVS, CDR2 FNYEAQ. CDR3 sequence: CASSLIQGPLSEKLFF.

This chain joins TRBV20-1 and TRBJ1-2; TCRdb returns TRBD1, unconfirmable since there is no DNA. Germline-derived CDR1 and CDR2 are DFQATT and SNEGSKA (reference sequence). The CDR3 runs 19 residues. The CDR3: CSARVPGRDGGGYGDGYTF.

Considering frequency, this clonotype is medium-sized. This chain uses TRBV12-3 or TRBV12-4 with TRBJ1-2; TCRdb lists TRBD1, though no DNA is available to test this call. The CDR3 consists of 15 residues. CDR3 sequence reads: CASSVQGASNYGYTF.

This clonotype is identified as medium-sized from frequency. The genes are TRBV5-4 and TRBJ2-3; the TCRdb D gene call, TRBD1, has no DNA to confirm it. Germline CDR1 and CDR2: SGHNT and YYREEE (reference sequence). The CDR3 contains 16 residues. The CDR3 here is CASSPGSGGATDTQYF.

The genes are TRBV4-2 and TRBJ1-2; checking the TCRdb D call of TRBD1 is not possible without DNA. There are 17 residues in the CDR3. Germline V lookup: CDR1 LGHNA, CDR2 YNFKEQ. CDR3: CASSQGEDREKNYGYTF.

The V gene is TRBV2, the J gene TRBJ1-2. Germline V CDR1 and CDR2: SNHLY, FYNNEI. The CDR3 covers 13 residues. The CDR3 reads CASMVDKGRGYTF.

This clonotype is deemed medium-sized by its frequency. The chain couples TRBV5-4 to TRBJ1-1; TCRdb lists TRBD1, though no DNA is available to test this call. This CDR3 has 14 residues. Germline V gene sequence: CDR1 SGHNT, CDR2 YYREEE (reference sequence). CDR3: CASSIQGTDTEAFF.